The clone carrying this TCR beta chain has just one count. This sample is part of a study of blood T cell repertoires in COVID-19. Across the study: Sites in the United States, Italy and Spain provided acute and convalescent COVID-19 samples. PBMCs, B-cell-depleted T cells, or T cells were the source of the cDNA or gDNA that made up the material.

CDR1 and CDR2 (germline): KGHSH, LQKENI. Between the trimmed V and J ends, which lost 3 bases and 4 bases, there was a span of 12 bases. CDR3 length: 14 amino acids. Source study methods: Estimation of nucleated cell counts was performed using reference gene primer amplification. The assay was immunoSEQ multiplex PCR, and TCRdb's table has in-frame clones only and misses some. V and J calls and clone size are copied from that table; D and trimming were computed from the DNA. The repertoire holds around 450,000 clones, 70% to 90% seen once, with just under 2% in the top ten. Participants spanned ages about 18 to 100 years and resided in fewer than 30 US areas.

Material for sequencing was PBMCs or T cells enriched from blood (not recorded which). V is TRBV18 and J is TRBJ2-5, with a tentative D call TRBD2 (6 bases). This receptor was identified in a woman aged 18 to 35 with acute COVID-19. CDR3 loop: CASSPGGSGETQYF. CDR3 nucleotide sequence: TGTGCCAGCTCACCGGGGGGTTCGGGAGAGACCCAGTACTTC.